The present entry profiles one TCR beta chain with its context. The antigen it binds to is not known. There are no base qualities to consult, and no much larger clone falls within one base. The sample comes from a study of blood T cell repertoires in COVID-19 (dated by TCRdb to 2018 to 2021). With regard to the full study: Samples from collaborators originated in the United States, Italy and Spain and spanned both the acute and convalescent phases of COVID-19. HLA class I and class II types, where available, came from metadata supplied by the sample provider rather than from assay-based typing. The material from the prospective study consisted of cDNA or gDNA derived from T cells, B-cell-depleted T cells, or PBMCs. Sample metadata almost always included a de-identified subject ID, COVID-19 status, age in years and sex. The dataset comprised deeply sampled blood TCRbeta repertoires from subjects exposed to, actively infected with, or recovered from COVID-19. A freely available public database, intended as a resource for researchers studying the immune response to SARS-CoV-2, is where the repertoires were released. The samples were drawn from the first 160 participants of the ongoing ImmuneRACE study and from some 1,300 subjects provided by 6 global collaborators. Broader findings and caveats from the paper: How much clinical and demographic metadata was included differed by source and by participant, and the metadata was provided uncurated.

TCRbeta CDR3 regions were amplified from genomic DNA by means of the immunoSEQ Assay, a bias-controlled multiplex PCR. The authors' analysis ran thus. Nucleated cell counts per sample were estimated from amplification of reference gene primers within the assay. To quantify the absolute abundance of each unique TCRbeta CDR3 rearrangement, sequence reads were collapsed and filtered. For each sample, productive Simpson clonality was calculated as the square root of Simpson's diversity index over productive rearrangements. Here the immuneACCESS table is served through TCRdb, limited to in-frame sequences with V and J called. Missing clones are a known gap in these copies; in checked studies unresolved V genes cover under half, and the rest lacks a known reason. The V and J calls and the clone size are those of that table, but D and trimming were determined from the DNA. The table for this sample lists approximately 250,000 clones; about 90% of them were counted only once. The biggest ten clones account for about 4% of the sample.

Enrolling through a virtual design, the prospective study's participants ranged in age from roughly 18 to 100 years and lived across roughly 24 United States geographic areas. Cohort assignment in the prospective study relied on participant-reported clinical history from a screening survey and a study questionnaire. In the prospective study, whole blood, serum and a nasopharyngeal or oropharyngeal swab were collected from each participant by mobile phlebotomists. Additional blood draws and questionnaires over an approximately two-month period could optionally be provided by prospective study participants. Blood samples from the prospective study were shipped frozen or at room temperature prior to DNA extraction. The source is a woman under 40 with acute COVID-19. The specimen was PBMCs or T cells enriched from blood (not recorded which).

Here is the DNA: TGTGCCACCAGTGATTCGACAACGAGCTCCTACAATGAGCAGTTCTTC. The resulting protein is CATSDSTTSSYNEQFF. Rearrangement joined TRBV24-1 to TRBJ2-1, with the D gene too uncertain to name. V is clipped by 2 bases and J by 0 bases, and the sequence between their germline boundaries is 10 bases long. According to the germline V gene, CDR1 reads KGHDR and CDR2 reads SFDVKD. Counted from cysteine to phenylalanine, this CDR3 has 16 amino acids. Just the 48-base CDR3 DNA is kept, in frame starting at base 1.